These T cell receptor beta chains were read from a single sample in a study of blood T cell repertoires in COVID-19. Measured with immunoSEQ multiplex PCR; TCRdb has only the in-frame clones, and not every one. The sample shows fewer than 350,000 clones, 65% to 90% of them seen only once. The sequencing sample was made of peripheral blood. The receptors derive from a woman aged 55-70 years with active or convalescent COVID-19. CDR3s include the opening cysteine and the closing phenylalanine or tryptophan. A D gene is named only where the DNA matches it firmly. The size entry is marked missing in some rows and otherwise reads once, few, many or a size class.

abundance	v_gene	j_gene	d_gene	CDR3nt	CDR3aa
-	TRBV6-6	TRBJ1-4	-	TGTGCCAGCAGTTACCGTCGGCCAGGGAATGAAAAACTGTTTTTT	CASSYRRPGNEKLFF
few	TRBV5-1	TRBJ2-7	TRBD1	TGCGCCAGCAGCTTGATCCAGGGGGTGTCCTACGAGCAGTACTTC	CASSLIQGVSYEQYF
-	TRBV5-4	TRBJ1-2	-	TGTGCCAGCAGCTTGGCTGTTGGGGGGGGATGTACCTTC	CASSLAVGGGCTF
-	TRBV3-1/TRBV3-2	TRBJ2-7	-	TGTGCCAGCAGCCAACATACAGATGACAGGCCGTCGCGCTTC	CASSQHTDDRPSRF
-	TRBV6-5	TRBJ1-2	TRBD1	TGTGCCAGCAGGCGTCCGGGACAGGGCGGGGGCTACACCTTC	CASRRPGQGGGYTF
-	TRBV7-9	TRBJ2-1	TRBD2	TGTGCCAGCATTCCTCCGGGACTACACATACCCCCGGGGTTCTTC	CASIPPGLHIPPGFF
-	TRBV6-5	TRBJ2-7	TRBD1	TGTGCCAGCAGTTACCGGACAGGACCCTACGAGCAGTACTTC	CASSYRTGPYEQYF
-	TRBV5-6	TRBJ1-2	-	TGTGCCAGCAGCATGTCGGGTACCTATGGCTACACCTTC	CASSMSGTYGYTF
-	TRBV6-5	TRBJ1-6	TRBD1	TGTGCCAGCAGGATAGGACAGGGTGCTTCACCCCTCCACTTT	CASRIGQGASPLHF
few	TRBV7-8	TRBJ2-5	-	TGTGCCAGCAGCTTAAGGTTAGCGGAAGAGACCCAGTACTTC	CASSLRLAEETQYF
-	TRBV11-3	TRBJ2-7	-	TGTGCCAGCAGCGCCGACTCCGAGCAGTACTTC	CASSADSEQYF
-	TRBV9	TRBJ1-4	TRBD1	TGTGCCAGCAGCGCGGGACAGGGGGCAGTGTATGAAAAACTGTTTTTT	CASSAGQGAVYEKLFF
-	TRBV29-1	TRBJ2-1	TRBD2	TGCAGCGTTGAAGTGAGGGGGACTAGCGCGTACAATGAGCAGTTCTTC	CSVEVRGTSAYNEQFF
-	TRBV19	TRBJ1-5	TRBD1	TGTGCCAGTAGTATGGGACAGGGGGCTGTGCAGCCCCAGCATTTT	CASSMGQGAVQPQHF
-	TRBV15	TRBJ1-3	-	TGTGCCACCAGCAGTGGCAGGATCTCTGGAAACACCATATATTTT	CATSSGRISGNTIYF
-	TRBV12-3/TRBV12-4	TRBJ1-2	TRBD1	TGTGCCAGCATACTACAGGGGAACTATGGCTACACCTTC	CASILQGNYGYTF
-	TRBV19	TRBJ2-2	TRBD1	TGTGCCAGTAGTCAGGGGGCAGGCACCGGGGAGCTGTTTTTT	CASSQGAGTGELFF
-	TRBV7-2	TRBJ2-1	-	TGTGCCAGCAGCTCCCATCCCTGGGACTCCCCCAATGAGCAGTTCTTC	CASSSHPWDSPNEQFF
-	TRBV2	TRBJ1-2	TRBD1	TGTGCCAGCAGTGAAGAGGGCAGGGGGAGCTACACCTTC	CASSEEGRGSYTF
-	TRBV18	TRBJ1-3	TRBD1	TGTGCCAGCTCTCAGGGGGTTGGAAACACCATATATTTT	CASSQGVGNTIYF
-	TRBV30	TRBJ1-1	TRBD1	TGTGCCTGGGACAGGGCCACTGAAGCTTTCTTT	CAWDRATEAFF
-	TRBV24-1	TRBJ2-7	-	TGTGCCACCAGTCCCGTCCGTGACGAGCAGTACTTC	CATSPVRDEQYF
-	TRBV10-3	TRBJ1-2	TRBD1	TGTGCCATCAGTGGGGTGGGGACAGGAACTAACTATGGCTACACCTTC	CAISGVGTGTNYGYTF
once	TRBV5-1	TRBJ2-7	TRBD2	TGCGCCAGCAGCAGCTCCGGGACTAGCGGCAATGAGCAGTACTTC	CASSSSGTSGNEQYF
-	TRBV5-1	TRBJ2-7	-	TGCGCCAGCAGCACGGGGGAACTTAGCTCCTACGAGCAGTACTTC	CASSTGELSSYEQYF
-	TRBV10-3	TRBJ1-2	-	TGTGCCATCAGTGACTTACAGGGACACTATGGCTACACCTTC	CAISDLQGHYGYTF
-	TRBV6-6	TRBJ2-5	-	TGTGCCAGCAGTTACGCCGGGGTAGGAGAGACCCAGTACTTC	CASSYAGVGETQYF
-	TRBV30	TRBJ1-1	-	TGTGCCTGGACTGAGGGGGTACTGAACACTGAAGCTTTCTTT	CAWTEGVLNTEAFF
-	TRBV6-2/TRBV6-3	TRBJ2-7	TRBD2	TGTGCCAGCAGTTCTAGCGGGGGGCCCTACGAGCAGTACTTC	CASSSSGGPYEQYF
once	TRBV20-1	TRBJ2-1	-	TGCAGTGCTAGTTGGACATTCAATGAGCAGTTCTTC	CSASWTFNEQFF
-	TRBV19	TRBJ1-2	-	TGTGCCAGTAGTTATAGCGGCGAAGGCTACACCTTC	CASSYSGEGYTF
-	TRBV7-9	TRBJ2-3	TRBD2	TGTGCCAGCAGCTTACTAGCGGGGGAAAGAGATACGCAGTATTTT	CASSLLAGERDTQYF
-	TRBV2	TRBJ1-2	TRBD1	TGTGCCAGCAGTGAAGGTAGACAGGGGTATGGCTACACCTTC	CASSEGRQGYGYTF
few	TRBV5-1	TRBJ2-2	-	TGCGCCAGCAGCTTGAAGGGGCCCCCCGGGGAGCTGTTTTTT	CASSLKGPPGELFF
-	TRBV7-3	TRBJ1-1	TRBD1	TGTGCCAGCAGCTCGGACAGGGGAACTGAAGCTTTCTTT	CASSSDRGTEAFF
-	TRBV28	TRBJ2-3	-	TGTGCCAGCAGTTTGTGGCCAACAGATACGCAGTATTTT	CASSLWPTDTQYF
-	TRBV5-6	TRBJ2-5	TRBD2	TGTGCCAGCAGCCTGCTAAGCGGGGGGGCCGTCGAGACCCAGTACTTC	CASSLLSGGAVETQYF
-	TRBV9	TRBJ1-4	-	TGTGCCAGCAGCGGCAGGGATTATGATGAAAAACTGTTTTTT	CASSGRDYDEKLFF
-	TRBV28	TRBJ1-2	TRBD1	TGTGCCAGCAGGTTTACCCGGACAGGCTATGGCTACACCTTC	CASRFTRTGYGYTF
few	TRBV6-2/TRBV6-3	TRBJ1-6	TRBD1	TGTGCCAGCAGCCTCGGGGGACAGGGGACTTCACCCCTCCACTTT	CASSLGGQGTSPLHF
few	TRBV12-3/TRBV12-4	TRBJ1-2	TRBD1	TGTGCCAGCAGTAACACAGGGGGGTATGGCTACACCTTC	CASSNTGGYGYTF
-	TRBV6-2/TRBV6-3	TRBJ2-3	TRBD2	TGTGCCAGCAGTACCTACGAACGGGGACTAGCGGGGGAACCAGATACGCAGTATTTT	CASSTYERGLAGEPDTQYF
-	TRBV3-1/TRBV3-2	TRBJ1-2	-	TGTGCCAGCAGCCAAGCCCACGTGCGGGGGACCTATGGCTACACCTTC	CASSQAHVRGTYGYTF
-	TRBV19	TRBJ1-6	TRBD1	TGTGCCAGTAGCCCGACAGGGGGTGGTTCACCCCTCCACTTT	CASSPTGGGSPLHF
-	TRBV27	TRBJ2-6	TRBD1	TGTGCCAGCAGTCCTAACAGGGGTGGGGTCTCTGGGGCCAACGTCCTGACTTTC	CASSPNRGGVSGANVLTF
-	TRBV6-5	TRBJ2-3	-	TGTGCCAGCACGGCGGGGAGCACAGATACGCAGTATTTT	CASTAGSTDTQYF
-	TRBV4-1	TRBJ1-3	TRBD1	TGCGCCAGCAGCCAGCCCAGCAGGGGGCGAGCTGGAAACACCATATATTTT	CASSQPSRGRAGNTIYF